This T cell receptor (beta chain) was found in a study of regulatory and conventional T cells in RAG deficiency. J lost 5 bases, V lost 4 bases, and 14 bases had no gene match. CDR3 size: 16 residues. Germline V gene sequence: CDR1 SGHKS, CDR2 YYEKEE (reference sequence). Conventional CD4+ T cells were sorted from blood as CD25-low CD127-high cells. Study-wide points: Treg unique TCR beta sequences were approximately 100-fold fewer in Omenn syndrome and CID/AS patients than controls.

TCRdb's table, derived via immunoSEQ multiplex PCR, lists solely in-frame clones and lacks some. The data show some 30,000 clones, around 96% seen once. Points on this clone: Its antigen is still unknown.

The same data also contributed to another study, on regulatory T cells. As reported in that work: Primers: 52 TRBV forward and 13 TRBJ reverse. In patients, unique TRB V-J pairs were restricted and V/J usage skewed, especially in Tregs.

The sample comprised CD25- CD4+ T cells sorted from blood. This rearrangement joins TRBV5-5 to TRBJ2-5, with TRBD1 matching 7 bases. This receptor was obtained from a human donor in good health. CDR3 loop: CASSPGPGQVRETQYF. The CDR3 DNA reads as TGTGCCAGCAGCCCAGGTCCTGGACAGGTGCGGGAGACCCAGTACTTC.